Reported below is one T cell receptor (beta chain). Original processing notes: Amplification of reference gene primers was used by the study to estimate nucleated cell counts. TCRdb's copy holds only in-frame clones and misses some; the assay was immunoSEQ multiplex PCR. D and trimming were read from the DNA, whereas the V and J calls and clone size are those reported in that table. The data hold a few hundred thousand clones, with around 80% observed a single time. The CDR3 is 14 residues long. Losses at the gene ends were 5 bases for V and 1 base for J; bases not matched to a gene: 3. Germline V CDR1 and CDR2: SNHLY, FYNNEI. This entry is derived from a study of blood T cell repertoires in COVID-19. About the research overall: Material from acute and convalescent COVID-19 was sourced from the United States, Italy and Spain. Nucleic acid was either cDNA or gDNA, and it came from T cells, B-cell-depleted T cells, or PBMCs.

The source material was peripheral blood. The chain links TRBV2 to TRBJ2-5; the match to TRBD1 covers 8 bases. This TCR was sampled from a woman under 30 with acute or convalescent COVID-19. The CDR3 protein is CASSTTGGQETQYF. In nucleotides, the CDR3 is TGTGCCAGCAGTACAACAGGGGGCCAAGAGACCCAGTACTTC.